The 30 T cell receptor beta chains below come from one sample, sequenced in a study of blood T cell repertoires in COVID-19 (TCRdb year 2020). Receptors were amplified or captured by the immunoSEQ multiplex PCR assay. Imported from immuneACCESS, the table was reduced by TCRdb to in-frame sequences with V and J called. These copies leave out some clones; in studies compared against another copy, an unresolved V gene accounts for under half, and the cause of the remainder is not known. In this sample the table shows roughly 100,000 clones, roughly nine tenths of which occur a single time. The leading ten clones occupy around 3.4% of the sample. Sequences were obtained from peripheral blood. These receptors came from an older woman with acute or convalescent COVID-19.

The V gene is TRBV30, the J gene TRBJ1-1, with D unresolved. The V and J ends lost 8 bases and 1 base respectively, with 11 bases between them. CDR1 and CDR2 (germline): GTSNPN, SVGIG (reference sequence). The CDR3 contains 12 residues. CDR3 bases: TGTGCCCGCCGGGCGGGGAACACTGAAGCTTTCTTT. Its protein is CARRAGNTEAFF.

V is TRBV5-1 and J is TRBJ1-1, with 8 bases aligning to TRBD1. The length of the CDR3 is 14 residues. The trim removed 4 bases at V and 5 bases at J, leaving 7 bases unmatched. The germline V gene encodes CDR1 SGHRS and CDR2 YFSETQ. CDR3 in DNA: TGCGCCAGCAGCGGACAGGGAGGATGGACTGAAGCTTTCTTT. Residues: CASSGQGGWTEAFF.

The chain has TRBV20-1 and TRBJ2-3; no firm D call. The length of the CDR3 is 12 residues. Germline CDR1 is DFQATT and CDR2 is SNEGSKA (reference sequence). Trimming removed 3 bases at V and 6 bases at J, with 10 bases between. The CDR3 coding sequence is TGCAGTGCTAGTGCACAATGGGATACGCAGTATTTT. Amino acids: CSASAQWDTQYF.

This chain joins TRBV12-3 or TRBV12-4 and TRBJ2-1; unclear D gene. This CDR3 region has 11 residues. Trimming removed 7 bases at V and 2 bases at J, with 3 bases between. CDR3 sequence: CASTTYNEQFF. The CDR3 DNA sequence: TGTGCCAGCACTACCTACAATGAGCAGTTCTTC.

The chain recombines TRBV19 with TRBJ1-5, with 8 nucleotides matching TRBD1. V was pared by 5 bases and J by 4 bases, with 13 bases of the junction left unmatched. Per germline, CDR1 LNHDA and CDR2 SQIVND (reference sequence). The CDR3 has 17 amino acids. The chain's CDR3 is CASSSSGGAGSNQPQHF. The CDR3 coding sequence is TGTGCCAGTAGTTCCTCAGGGGGCGCAGGATCTAATCAGCCCCAGCATTTT.

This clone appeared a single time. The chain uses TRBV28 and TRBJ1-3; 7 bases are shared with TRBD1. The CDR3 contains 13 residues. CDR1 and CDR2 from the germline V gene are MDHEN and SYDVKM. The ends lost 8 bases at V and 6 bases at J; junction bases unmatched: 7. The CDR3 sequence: CASEGGIVNTIYF. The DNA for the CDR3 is TGTGCCAGCGAAGGGGGCATAGTAAACACCATATATTTT.

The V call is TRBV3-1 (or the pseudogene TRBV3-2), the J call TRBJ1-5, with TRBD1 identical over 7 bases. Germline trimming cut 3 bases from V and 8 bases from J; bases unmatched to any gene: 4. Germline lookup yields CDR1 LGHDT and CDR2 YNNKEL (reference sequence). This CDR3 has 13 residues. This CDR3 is CASSHTGVEPQHF. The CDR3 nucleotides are TGTGCCAGCAGCCATACAGGGGTGGAGCCCCAGCATTTT.

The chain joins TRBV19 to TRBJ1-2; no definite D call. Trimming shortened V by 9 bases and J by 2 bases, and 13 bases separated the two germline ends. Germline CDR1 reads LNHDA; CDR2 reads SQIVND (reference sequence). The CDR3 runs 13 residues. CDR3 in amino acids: CASRMEQNYGYTF. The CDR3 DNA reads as TGTGCCAGCCGTATGGAACAGAACTATGGCTACACCTTC.

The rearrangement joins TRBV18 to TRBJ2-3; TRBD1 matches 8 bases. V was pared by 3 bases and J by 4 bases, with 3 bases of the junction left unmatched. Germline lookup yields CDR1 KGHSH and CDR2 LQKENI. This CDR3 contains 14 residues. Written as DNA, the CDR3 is TGTGCCAGCTCACCCCCAGGGGGCCCAGATACGCAGTATTTT. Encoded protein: CASSPPGGPDTQYF. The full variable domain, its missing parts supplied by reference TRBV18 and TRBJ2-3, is NAGVMQNPRHLVRRRGQEARLRCSPMKGHSHVYWYRQLPEEGLKFMVYLQKENIIDESGMPKERFSAEFPKEGPSILRIQQVVRGDSAAYFCASSPPGGPDTQYFGPGTRLTVL.

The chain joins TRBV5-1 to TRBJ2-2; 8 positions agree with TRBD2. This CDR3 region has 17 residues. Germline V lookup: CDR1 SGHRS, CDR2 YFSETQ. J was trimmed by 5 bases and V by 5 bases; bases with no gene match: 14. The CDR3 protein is CASSKIPGSGGTGELFF. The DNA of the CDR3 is TGCGCCAGCAGTAAGATCCCGGGCTCGGGAGGGACCGGGGAGCTGTTTTTT.

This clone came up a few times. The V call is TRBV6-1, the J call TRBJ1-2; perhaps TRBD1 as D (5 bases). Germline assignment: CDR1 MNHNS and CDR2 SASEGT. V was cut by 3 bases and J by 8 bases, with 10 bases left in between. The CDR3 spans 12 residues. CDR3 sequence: CASSEAGQGYTF. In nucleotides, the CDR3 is TGTGCCAGCAGTGAGGCAGGGCAGGGCTACACCTTC.

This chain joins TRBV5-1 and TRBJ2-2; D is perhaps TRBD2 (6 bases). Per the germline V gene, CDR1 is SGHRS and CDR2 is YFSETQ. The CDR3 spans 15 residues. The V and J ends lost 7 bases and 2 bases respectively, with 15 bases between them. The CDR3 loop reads CASGLPGLNTGELFF. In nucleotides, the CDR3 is TGCGCCAGCGGTTTACCGGGACTTAACACCGGGGAGCTGTTTTTT. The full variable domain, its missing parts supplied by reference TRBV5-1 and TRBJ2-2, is KAGVTQTPRYLIKTRGQQVTLSCSPISGHRSVSWYQQTPGQGLQFLFEYFSETQRNKGNFPGRFSGRQFSNSRSEMNVSTLELGDSALYLCASGLPGLNTGELFFGEGSRLTVL.

CDR3 sequence: CASSLRVDSGAFF. CDR3 DNA: TGTGCCAGCAGCTTAAGGGTTGACAGCGGGGCTTTCTTT. V gene TRBV7-6 combines with J gene TRBJ1-1; tentative D call: TRBD1 (5 bases). V shed 2 bases and J shed 11 bases, with 15 bases lying between them. CDR3 length: 13 amino acids. CDR1 and CDR2 from the germline V gene are SGHVS and FNYEAQ.

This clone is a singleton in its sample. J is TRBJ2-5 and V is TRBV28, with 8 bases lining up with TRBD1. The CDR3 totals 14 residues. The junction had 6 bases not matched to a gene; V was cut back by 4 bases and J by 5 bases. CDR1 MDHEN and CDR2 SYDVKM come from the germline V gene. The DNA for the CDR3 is TGTGCCAGCAGTTATCAGGGGGCGCCCGAGACCCAGTACTTC. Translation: CASSYQGAPETQYF. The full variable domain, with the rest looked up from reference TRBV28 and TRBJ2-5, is DVKVTQSSRYLVKRTGEKVFLECVQDMDHENMFWYRQDPGLGLRLIYFSYDVKMKEKGDIPEGYSVSREKKERFSLILESASTNQTSMYLCASSYQGAPETQYFGPGTRLLVL.

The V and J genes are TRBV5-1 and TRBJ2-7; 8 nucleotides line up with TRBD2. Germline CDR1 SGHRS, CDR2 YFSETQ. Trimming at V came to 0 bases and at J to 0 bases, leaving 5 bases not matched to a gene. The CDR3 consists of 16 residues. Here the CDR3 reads CASSLDGGGPSYEQYF. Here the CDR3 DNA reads TGCGCCAGCAGCTTGGACGGGGGGGGGCCCTCCTACGAGCAGTACTTC.

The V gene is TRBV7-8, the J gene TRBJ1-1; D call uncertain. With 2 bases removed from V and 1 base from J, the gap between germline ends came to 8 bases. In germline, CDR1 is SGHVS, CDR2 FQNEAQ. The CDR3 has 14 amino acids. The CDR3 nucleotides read TGTGCCAGCAGCTTATATCGGTCGAACACTGAAGCTTTCTTT. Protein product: CASSLYRSNTEAFF.

CDR3 in amino acids: CASSQDKGQGVETQYF. In nucleotides, the CDR3 is TGTGCCAGCAGCCAAGATAAGGGGCAGGGGGTGGAGACCCAGTACTTC. V gene TRBV3-1 (or the pseudogene TRBV3-2) combines with J gene TRBJ2-5; 7 positions agree with TRBD1. CDR1 is LGHDT, CDR2 YNNKEL, per germline (reference sequence). CDR3 length: 16 residues. The ends lost 0 bases at V and 5 bases at J; junction bases unmatched: 9.

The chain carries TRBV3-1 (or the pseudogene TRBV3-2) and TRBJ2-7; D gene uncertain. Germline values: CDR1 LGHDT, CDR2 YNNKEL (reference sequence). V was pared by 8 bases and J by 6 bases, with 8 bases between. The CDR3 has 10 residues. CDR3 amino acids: CASGDVEQYF. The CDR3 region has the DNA TGTGCCAGCGGAGACGTCGAGCAGTACTTC.

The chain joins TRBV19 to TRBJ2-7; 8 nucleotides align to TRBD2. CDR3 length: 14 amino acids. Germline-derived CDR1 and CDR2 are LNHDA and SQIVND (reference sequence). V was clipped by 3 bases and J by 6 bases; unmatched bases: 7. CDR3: CASSIGGRLGEQYF. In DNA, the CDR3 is TGTGCCAGTAGTATCGGCGGGAGGCTTGGCGAGCAGTACTTC.

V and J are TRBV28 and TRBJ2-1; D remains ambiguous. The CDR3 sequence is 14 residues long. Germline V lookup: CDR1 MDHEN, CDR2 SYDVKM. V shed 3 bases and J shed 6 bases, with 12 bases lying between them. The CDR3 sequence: CASSLTRSLNEQFF. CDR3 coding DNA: TGTGCCAGCAGTTTGACCCGGAGTCTCAATGAGCAGTTCTTC.

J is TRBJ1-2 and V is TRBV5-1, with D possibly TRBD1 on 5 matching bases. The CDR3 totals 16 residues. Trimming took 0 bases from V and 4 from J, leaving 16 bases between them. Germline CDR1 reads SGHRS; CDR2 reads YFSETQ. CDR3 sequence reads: CASSLEGTRGGYGYTF. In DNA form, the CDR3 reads TGCGCCAGCAGCTTGGAGGGGACTAGGGGCGGCTATGGCTACACCTTC.

CDR3 protein: CASSLQGDYTEAFF. The CDR3 DNA sequence: TGTGCCAGCAGCTTACAGGGGGACTACACTGAAGCTTTCTTT. The gene calls are TRBV7-2 and TRBJ1-1, with TRBD1 identical over 7 bases. Germline trimming cut 2 bases from V and 3 bases from J; bases unmatched to any gene: 3. The CDR3 contains 14 residues. The germline V gene encodes CDR1 SGHTA and CDR2 FQGNSA.

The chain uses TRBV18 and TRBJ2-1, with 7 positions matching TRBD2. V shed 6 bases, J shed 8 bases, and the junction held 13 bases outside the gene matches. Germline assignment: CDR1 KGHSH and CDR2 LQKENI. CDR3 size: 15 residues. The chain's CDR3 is CASSPARGSVDEQFF. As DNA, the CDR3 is TGTGCCAGCTCCCCCGCCCGCGGGAGTGTTGATGAGCAGTTCTTC.

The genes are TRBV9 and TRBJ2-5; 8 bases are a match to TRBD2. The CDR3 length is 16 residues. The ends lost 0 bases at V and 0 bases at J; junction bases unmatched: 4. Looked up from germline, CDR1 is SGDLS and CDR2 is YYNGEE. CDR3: CASSVGGRSDQETQYF. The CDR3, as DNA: TGTGCCAGCAGCGTAGGCGGGAGGTCCGACCAAGAGACCCAGTACTTC.

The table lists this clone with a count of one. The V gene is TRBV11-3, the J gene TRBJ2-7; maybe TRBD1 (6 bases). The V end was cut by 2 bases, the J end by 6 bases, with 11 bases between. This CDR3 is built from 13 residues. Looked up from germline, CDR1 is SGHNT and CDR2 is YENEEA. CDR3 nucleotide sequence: TGTGCCAGCAGCTTAACAGGGCCCGGCGAGCAGTACGTC. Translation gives CASSLTGPGEQYV.

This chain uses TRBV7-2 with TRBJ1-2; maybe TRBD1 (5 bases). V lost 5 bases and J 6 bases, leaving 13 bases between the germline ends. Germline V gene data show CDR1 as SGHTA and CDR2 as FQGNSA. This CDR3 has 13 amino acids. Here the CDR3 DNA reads TGTGCCAGCAGCGAACAGGCCCCTGATGGCTACACCTTC. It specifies CASSEQAPDGYTF.

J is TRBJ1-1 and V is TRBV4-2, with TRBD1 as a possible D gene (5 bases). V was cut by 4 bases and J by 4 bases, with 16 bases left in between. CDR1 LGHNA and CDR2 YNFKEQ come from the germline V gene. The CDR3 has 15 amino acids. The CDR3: CASSRNSQVTTEAFF. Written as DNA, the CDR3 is TGTGCCAGCAGCCGAAACTCACAGGTAACCACTGAAGCTTTCTTT.

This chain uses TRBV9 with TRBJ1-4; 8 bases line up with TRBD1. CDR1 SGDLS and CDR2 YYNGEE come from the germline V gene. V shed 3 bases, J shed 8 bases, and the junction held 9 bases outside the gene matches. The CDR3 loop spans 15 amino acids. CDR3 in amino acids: CASSGLGQGGEKLFF. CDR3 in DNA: TGTGCCAGCAGCGGGCTCGGACAGGGTGGGGAAAAACTGTTTTTT. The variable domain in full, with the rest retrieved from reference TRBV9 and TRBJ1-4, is DSGVTQTPKHLITATGQRVTLRCSPRSGDLSVYWYQQSLDQGLQFLIQYYNGEERAKGNILERFSAQQFPDLHSELNLSSLELGDSALYFCASSGLGQGGEKLFFGSGTQLSVL.

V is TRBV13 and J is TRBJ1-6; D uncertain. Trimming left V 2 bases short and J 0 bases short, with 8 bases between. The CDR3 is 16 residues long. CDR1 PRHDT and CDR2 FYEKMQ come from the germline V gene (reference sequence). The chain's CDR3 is CASSLRMSSYNSPLHF. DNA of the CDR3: TGTGCCAGCAGCTTACGCATGAGCTCCTATAATTCACCCCTCCACTTT. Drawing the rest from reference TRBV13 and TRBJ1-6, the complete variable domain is AAGVIQSPRHLIKEKRETATLKCYPIPRHDTVYWYQQGPGQDPQFLISFYEKMQSDKGSIPDRFSAQQFSDYHSELNMSSLELGDSALYFCASSLRMSSYNSPLHFGNGTRLTVT.

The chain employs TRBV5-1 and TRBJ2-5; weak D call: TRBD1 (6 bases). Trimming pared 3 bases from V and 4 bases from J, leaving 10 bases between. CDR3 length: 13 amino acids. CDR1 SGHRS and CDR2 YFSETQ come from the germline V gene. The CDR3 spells CASSSTGLETQYF. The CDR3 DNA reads TGCGCCAGCAGCTCAACAGGGCTAGAGACCCAGTACTTC.